The 25 T cell receptor beta chains below all came from one sample that was sequenced in a study of identifying expanded T cells in peripheral blood. TCRdb's table, derived via immunoSEQ multiplex PCR, lists solely in-frame clones and lacks some. Of some 70,000 clones detected, roughly 90% appear once; the ten largest clones hold over 2.5%. The sequenced sample consisted of blood. These receptors were collected from a person between 18 and 69 years old in good health.

The chain is built from TRBV4-3 and TRBJ2-1; TRBD2 matches at 15 bases. Trimming removed 4 bases from V and 5 bases from J; junction bases left unmatched: 9. The CDR3 totals 18 residues. Germline V gives CDR1 LGHNA, CDR2 YSLEER. The CDR3 DNA sequence: TGCGCCAGCAGCCGAAGGACTAGCGGGGGGGCCGAGAACAATGAGCAGTTCTTC. Translated: CASSRRTSGGAENNEQFF.

The chain links TRBV2 to TRBJ1-6, with no clear D. The V gene lost 4 bases and the J gene lost 7 bases, with 11 bases spanning the gap. Per germline, CDR1 SNHLY and CDR2 FYNNEI. The CDR3 runs 14 residues. The CDR3 sequence: CASSGGVFNSPLHF. CDR3 sequence (DNA): TGTGCCAGCAGTGGCGGAGTATTCAATTCACCCCTCCACTTT.

This clone showed up just once. The rearrangement uses TRBV20-1 and TRBJ2-1; no definite D call. The V gene's germline CDR1 is DFQATT and CDR2 SNEGSKA (reference sequence). There are 11 residues in the CDR3. Between the trimmed V and J ends, which lost 0 bases and 14 bases, there was a span of 11 bases. In DNA form, the CDR3 reads TGCAGTGCTAGAGATTTCCCCTGGGAGTTCTTC. Its translation: CSARDFPWEFF.

V usage is TRBV5-1 and J usage is TRBJ2-2; 8 nucleotides line up with TRBD1. V shed 4 bases, J shed 1 base, and the junction held 6 bases outside the gene matches. This CDR3 has 16 amino acids. Germline V gene lookup returns CDR1 SGHRS and CDR2 YFSETQ. CDR3 region: CASSLGQGLNTGELFF. The DNA for the CDR3 is TGCGCCAGCAGCCTCGGACAGGGACTGAACACCGGGGAGCTGTTTTTT. Filled out from reference TRBV5-1 and TRBJ2-2, the complete variable domain reads KAGVTQTPRYLIKTRGQQVTLSCSPISGHRSVSWYQQTPGQGLQFLFEYFSETQRNKGNFPGRFSGRQFSNSRSEMNVSTLELGDSALYLCASSLGQGLNTGELFFGEGSRLTVL.

This chain joins TRBV4-2 and TRBJ2-2, with TRBD1 matching over 8 bases. The J segment lost 1 base and the V segment lost 0 bases, leaving 7 bases of the junction unmatched. This CDR3 contains 18 residues. CDR1 and CDR2 from the germline V gene are LGHNA and YNFKEQ. CDR3 residues: CASSQEPGQGENTGELFF. CDR3 bases: TGTGCCAGCAGCCAAGAACCTGGACAGGGTGAGAACACCGGGGAGCTGTTTTTT.

This chain uses TRBV13 with TRBJ2-7, with D unresolved. Germline V gives CDR1 PRHDT, CDR2 FYEKMQ (reference sequence). Trimming pared 2 bases from V and 6 bases from J, leaving 14 bases between. CDR3 length: 14 amino acids. DNA of the CDR3: TGTGCCAGCAGCTTAAGTGGCGGTTCCCCCGAGCAGTACTTC. Translation gives CASSLSGGSPEQYF.

J is TRBJ2-1 and V is TRBV20-1; no clear D. CDR1 is DFQATT and CDR2 is SNEGSKA in the germline V gene (reference sequence). CDR3 length: 10 amino acids. The V and J ends lost 3 bases and 8 bases respectively, with 5 bases between them. The CDR3, as DNA: TGCAGTGCTAGCGAGGATGAGCAGTTCTTC. Translated: CSASEDEQFF.

The V gene is TRBV7-2, the J gene TRBJ2-3; the D gene is possibly TRBD2 (5 bases). Trimming cost V 5 bases and J 5 bases, with 8 bases left between them. In germline, CDR1 is SGHTA, CDR2 FQGNSA. The CDR3 is 12 amino acids. The CDR3 sequence is CASSRLLDTQYF. CDR3 nucleotide sequence: TGTGCCAGCAGCCGACTACTAGATACGCAGTATTTT. Drawing the rest from reference TRBV7-2 and TRBJ2-3, the complete variable domain is GAGVSQSPSNKVTEKGKDVELRCDPISGHTALYWYRQSLGQGLEFLIYFQGNSAPDKSGLPSDRFSAERTGGSVSTLTIQRTQQEDSAVYLCASSRLLDTQYFGPGTRLTVL.

The gene calls are TRBV28 and TRBJ1-2, with D possibly being TRBD1 (5 bases). The CDR3 contains 13 residues. V lost 2 bases, J lost 8 bases, and 12 bases lay in between. Germline V gene lookup returns CDR1 MDHEN and CDR2 SYDVKM. The CDR3 DNA reads as TGTGCCAGCAGTTTAATTGGAGGGGAGGGCTACACCTTC. Amino acid sequence: CASSLIGGEGYTF.

The chain links TRBV5-4 to TRBJ2-5; TRBD1 is a possible D gene (5 bases). CDR3 length: 13 amino acids. Trimming shortened V by 2 bases and J by 5 bases, and 10 bases separated the two germline ends. Germline lookup yields CDR1 SGHNT and CDR2 YYREEE (reference sequence). The CDR3 DNA reads as TGTGCCAGCAGCTTACAGGAAGGGGAGACCCAGTACTTC. Amino acids: CASSLQEGETQYF.

The chain recombines TRBV5-1 with TRBJ2-5, with D unclear. This CDR3 has 12 amino acids. The germline V gene encodes CDR1 SGHRS and CDR2 YFSETQ. The ends were cut back, 0 bases at V and 1 base at J, with 1 base in the middle. The CDR3 loop is CASSLVQETQYF. CDR3 nucleotides: TGCGCCAGCAGCTTGGTCCAAGAGACCCAGTACTTC.

The chain joins TRBV28 to TRBJ2-5, with 8 bases that match TRBD2. Per germline, CDR1 MDHEN and CDR2 SYDVKM. The V segment lost 4 bases and the J segment 4 bases; nucleotides outside the gene matches: 11. CDR3 size: 16 residues. This chain's CDR3 is CASSSRSGSLGETQYF. CDR3 coding DNA: TGTGCCAGCAGTTCTAGAAGCGGGAGTTTAGGAGAGACCCAGTACTTC.

V and J are TRBV9 and TRBJ2-3; the match to TRBD1 covers 11 bases. V shed 4 bases and J 3 bases; nucleotides not matched to a gene: 13. The CDR3 is 18 residues long. The germline gives CDR1 SGDLS, CDR2 YYNGEE. The CDR3 coding sequence is TGTGCCAGCAGCCTGGAGCCGGGACAGGGGGGTTCAACAGATACGCAGTATTTT. This sequence encodes CASSLEPGQGGSTDTQYF.

The rearrangement links TRBV9 to TRBJ1-5; D remains unclear. V lost 3 bases and J 1 base, leaving 8 bases between the germline ends. Per the germline V gene, CDR1 is SGDLS and CDR2 is YYNGEE. The CDR3 length is 14 residues. The CDR3 bases are TGTGCCAGCAGCGACGGAGGGAGCAATCAGCCCCAGCATTTT. Its protein product is CASSDGGSNQPQHF.

V and J are TRBV7-2 and TRBJ2-1, with a possible D match to TRBD2 (5 bases). The germline V gene has CDR1 SGHTA and CDR2 FQGNSA. V lost 2 bases and J lost 9, with 14 bases in between. The CDR3 runs 14 residues. The CDR3 bases are TGTGCCAGCAGCTTATGGCGCGGGCCTCCTGAGCAGTTCTTC. Amino acid sequence: CASSLWRGPPEQFF.

The chain joins TRBV4-3 to TRBJ1-4; the D is unclear. Trimming shortened V by 3 bases and J by 8 bases, and 16 bases separated the two germline ends. The CDR3 covers 15 residues. In germline, CDR1 is LGHNA, CDR2 YSLEER. This CDR3 is CASSQLGLGGEKLFF. Written as DNA, the CDR3 is TGCGCCAGCAGCCAGCTGGGTTTGGGCGGCGAAAAACTGTTTTTT.

The rearrangement links TRBV4-2 to TRBJ2-2; the D gene is possibly TRBD2 (5 bases). Germline-derived CDR1 and CDR2 are LGHNA and YNFKEQ. CDR3 size: 16 residues. The V end was cut by 5 bases, the J end by 3 bases, with 16 bases between. The CDR3 is CASSLDPLAYTGELFF. The DNA for the CDR3 is TGTGCCAGCAGCTTGGACCCCCTAGCCTACACCGGGGAGCTGTTTTTT.

The J gene is TRBJ2-1, the V gene TRBV27, with unresolved D. Trimming removed 5 bases at V and 8 bases at J, with 7 bases between. This CDR3 is built from 11 residues. Germline loops: CDR1 MNHEY, CDR2 SMNVEV (reference sequence). For the CDR3, the DNA is TGTGCCAGCAGTCGCGACTATGAGCAGTTCTTC. It specifies CASSRDYEQFF.

This clone was seen more than once but under ten times. The J gene is TRBJ2-7, the V gene TRBV19; no clear D gene. V was pared by 3 bases and J by 4 bases, with 10 bases between. The germline CDR1 and CDR2 sequences are LNHDA and SQIVND (reference sequence). This CDR3 is 13 amino acids long. CDR3 sequence reads: CASSIGLPYEQYF. The CDR3 DNA sequence: TGTGCCAGTAGTATCGGTCTTCCTTACGAGCAGTACTTC.

The V and J genes are TRBV10-3 and TRBJ2-3; D is possibly TRBD2 (5 bases). Germline lookup yields CDR1 ENHRY and CDR2 SYGVKD. CDR3 length: 14 amino acids. V gave up 3 bases and J gave up 8 bases, with 15 bases separating them. CDR3 sequence: CAISELSSQVTQYF. CDR3 DNA: TGTGCCATCAGTGAATTGTCTAGCCAGGTTACGCAGTATTTT.

V and J are TRBV7-2 and TRBJ2-3; D ambiguous. This CDR3 contains 13 residues. Per germline, CDR1 SGHTA and CDR2 FQGNSA. The germline V and J ends were trimmed by 2 bases and 3 bases, with 6 bases remaining between them. CDR3 nucleotides: TGTGCCAGCAGCTTATCTAGAACAGATACGCAGTATTTT. Protein: CASSLSRTDTQYF.

The chain employs TRBV29-1 and TRBJ1-2; 8 bases align to TRBD1. The CDR3 consists of 13 residues. V was clipped by 3 bases and J by 6 bases; unmatched bases: 6. Looked up from germline, CDR1 is SQVTM and CDR2 is ANQGSEA. CDR3 DNA sequence: TGCAGCGTTGAGACAGGGGCACCGAATGGCTACACCTTC. This translates into CSVETGAPNGYTF.

The chain links TRBV2 to TRBJ2-1, with 11 bases fitting TRBD2. The J segment lost 4 bases and the V segment lost 8 bases, leaving 7 bases of the junction unmatched. Germline V gene data show CDR1 as SNHLY and CDR2 as FYNNEI. The CDR3 sequence is 15 residues long. The chain's CDR3 is CASSWSSGGYNEQFF. The CDR3, as DNA: TGTGCCAGCTCCTGGTCTAGCGGGGGGTACAATGAGCAGTTCTTC.

The rearrangement joins TRBV27 to TRBJ2-7, with D possibly being TRBD1 (6 bases). Trimming stripped 2 bases from V and 6 bases from J, with 11 bases between. The CDR3 length is 13 residues. Germline lookup yields CDR1 MNHEY and CDR2 SMNVEV (reference sequence). CDR3 coding DNA: TGTGCCAGCAGTTTAGAGACGACAGGCGAGCAGTACTTC. Amino acid sequence: CASSLETTGEQYF.

The sample holds one count of this clone. This sequence joins TRBV5-4 and TRBJ2-5; a possible D gene is TRBD2 (5 bases). V was clipped by 4 bases and J by 5 bases, with 15 bases between them. This CDR3 has 14 residues. Germline CDR1 is SGHNT and CDR2 is YYREEE (reference sequence). The CDR3 nucleotides read TGTGCCAGCAGCCTGGAGGCTTTCTCGGAGACCCAGTACTTC. Translating it yields CASSLEAFSETQYF.